This TCR beta chain was captured in a study of brain T cells in children with intractable seizures (dated by TCRdb to the early 2020s). Background on the whole study: As a first screen for immune gene transcripts, resected brain tissue from under 70 pediatric epilepsy surgery cases was run on a NanoString immunology panel. Among the approximately twelve selected surgery cases, pre-surgery blood was additionally sequenced for eight, leaving four cases with brain tissue only. What the work shows at the level of the full study, not this receptor alone: Sequencing depth differed between pre- and post-surgery blood, so clones missing from the pre-surgery sample may reflect undersampling. Viral specificity was inferred solely from CDR3 sequence similarity, and the HCMV serostatus of the patients was not known.

TCR beta chain sequences were generated from genomic DNA using the immunoSEQ assay. Processing in the source paper ran as follows. CDR3 sequences not starting with the conserved framework cysteine at position 104 were manually removed. To get clonality, the normalized Shannon's Diversity Index was subtracted from one, giving values from 0 (maximal diversity) to 1 (oligoclonal). Chi-squared comparison-of-proportions tests assessed whether the same CDR3 differed in frequency between samples, such as brain versus blood. Public clonotypes were found by searching immuneACCESS, and the VDJdb browser was used to assess similarity to known antiviral clonotypes. The source is immuneACCESS, and TCRdb retained only in-frame sequences with V and J called. Part of the clones is not carried over; for the studies checked, unresolved V genes explain less than half of this, and the remainder is unexplained. The V and J calls and clone size were taken over from that table, and D and trimming were inferred from the DNA. This sample holds 300,000 to 400,000 clones; over 90% were observed only once. Of the sample, roughly 6% falls within the top ten clones.

According to the study, the label for this sample's time point signals: blood from clinic visit 5 months post-surgery; TSC patient then seizure free. Surgery cases with the highest brain T cell transcript signatures were selected for TCR beta chain sequencing of brain tissue and, where available, blood. Prior to surgery, the patients had been treated with at least one anti-epileptic drug. The TCR-sequenced patients were children whose drug-resistant epilepsy was caused by tuberous sclerosis complex, focal cortical dysplasia, Rasmussen encephalitis or hemimegalencephaly. The Monarch genomic DNA purification kit was used to extract bulk genomic DNA from unsorted brain tissue and from whole blood. Comments on this clone: Which antigen it targets is not known. The sample holds no much larger clone one base away, and base qualities are not on file.

This clonotype was sampled from a boy younger than two with tuberous sclerosis and intractable seizures. Material: peripheral blood, obtained about 5 months after surgery.

The DNA sequence is TGCGCCAGCAGCTTGTTCCCAGGGGGATTCACAGATACGCAGTATTTT. It encodes CASSLFPGGFTDTQYF. The V and J segments used are TRBV5-1 and TRBJ2-3; 7 nucleotides in the junction match TRBD1. V trim: 1 base; J trim: 2 bases; unmatched bases: 7. The CDR3, cysteine through phenylalanine, is 16 amino acids long. The read is trimmed to its CDR3 DNA, 48 bases read in frame from base 1. The CDR1 and CDR2 encoded by the germline V gene are SGHRS and YFSETQ.